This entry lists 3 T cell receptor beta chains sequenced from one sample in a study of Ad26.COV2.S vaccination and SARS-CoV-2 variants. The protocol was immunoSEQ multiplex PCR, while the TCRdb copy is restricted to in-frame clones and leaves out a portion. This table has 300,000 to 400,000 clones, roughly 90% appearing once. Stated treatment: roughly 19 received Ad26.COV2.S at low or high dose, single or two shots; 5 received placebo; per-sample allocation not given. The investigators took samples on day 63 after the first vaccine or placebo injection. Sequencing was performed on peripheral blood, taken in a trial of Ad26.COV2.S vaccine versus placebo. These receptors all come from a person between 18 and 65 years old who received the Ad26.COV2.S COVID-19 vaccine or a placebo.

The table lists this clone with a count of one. The CDR3 DNA reads as TGCGCCAGCAGCCCCCAGACAGGGGTGAACACTGAAGCTTTCTTT. It specifies CASSPQTGVNTEAFF. This rearrangement joins TRBV4-1 to TRBJ1-1, with 8 bases lining up with TRBD1. J lost 0 bases, V lost 4 bases, and 4 bases had no gene match. CDR3 length: 15 residues. The V gene's germline CDR1 is MGHRA and CDR2 YSYEKL.

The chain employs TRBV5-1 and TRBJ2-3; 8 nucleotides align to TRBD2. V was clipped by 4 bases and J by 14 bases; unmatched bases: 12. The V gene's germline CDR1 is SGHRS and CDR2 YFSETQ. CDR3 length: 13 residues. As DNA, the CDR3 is TGCGCCAGCAGCCCGAATACGGGGGGGCCTAGGTATTTT. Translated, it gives CASSPNTGGPRYF. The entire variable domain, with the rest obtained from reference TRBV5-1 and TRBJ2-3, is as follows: KAGVTQTPRYLIKTRGQQVTLSCSPISGHRSVSWYQQTPGQGLQFLFEYFSETQRNKGNFPGRFSGRQFSNSRSEMNVSTLELGDSALYLCASSPNTGGPRYFGPGTRLTVL.

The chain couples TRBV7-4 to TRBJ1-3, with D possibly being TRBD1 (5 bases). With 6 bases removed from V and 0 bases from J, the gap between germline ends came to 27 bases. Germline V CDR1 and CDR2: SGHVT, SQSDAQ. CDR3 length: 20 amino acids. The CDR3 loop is CASRLRWGSGLGLSGNTIYF. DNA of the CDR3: TGTGCCAGCAGACTTAGATGGGGTTCGGGGCTCGGACTCTCTGGAAACACCATATATTTT.